This T cell receptor (beta chain) was observed in a study of graft-versus-host responses after intestinal transplantation. Study results and limitations: The recipient marrow held GvH clones, and some of them showed up first in ileum or blood.

The assay was immunoSEQ multiplex PCR, and TCRdb's table has in-frame clones only and misses some. The sample comprises tens of thousands of clones, 83% of which are singletons, and approximately 1.2% rests with the top ten. Turning to this clone: What it recognizes is unknown.

The clonotype originates from a human patient who received an intestinal transplant, so some T cells may come from the graft donor. Sequencing used PBMCs, obtained 28 days after intestinal transplant.

The DNA of the CDR3 is TGTGCCAGCAGCCAAGGGGTAGCTAGCAATCAGCCCCAGCATTTT. This codes for CASSQGVASNQPQHF. The J gene is TRBJ1-5, the V gene TRBV4-2; no clear D gene. CDR1 and CDR2 from the germline V gene are LGHNA and YNFKEQ. The CDR3 is 15 amino acids. The germline V and J ends were trimmed by 1 base and 0 bases, with 7 bases remaining between them.